This T cell receptor beta chain was identified during a study of T cell changes during pregnancy in multiple sclerosis. Measured with immunoSEQ multiplex PCR; TCRdb has only the in-frame clones, and not every one. The sample has under 110,000 clones, around 93% seen once; the top ten hold roughly 1.5%. The CDR3 is made up of 14 amino acids. Germline CDR1 MNHNY, CDR2 SVGAGI (reference sequence). V lost 7 bases, J lost 1 base, and 13 bases lay in between. V gene TRBV6-6 combines with J gene TRBJ1-1; D gene ambiguous. The TCR sequence derives from a female donor with multiple sclerosis, enrolled in a pregnancy study. The sequenced sample was peripheral blood, obtained after pregnancy. The CDR3 DNA follows: TGTGCCAGCAACACAATCTCAGGGAACACTGAAGCTTTCTTT. Encoded protein: CASNTISGNTEAFF.